What follows are 14 T cell receptor beta chains derived from one specimen sequenced in a study of blood T cell repertoires in COVID-19. Sequenced by immunoSEQ multiplex PCR; TCRdb stores in-frame clones only, minus some. This repertoire shows some 150,000 clones, 65% to 90% found once; its top ten account for about 8.9%. The sequencing input was peripheral blood. The receptors were gathered from a woman aged 50 to 65 with acute or convalescent COVID-19.

The V gene is TRBV7-9, the J gene TRBJ1-1; D unclear. The CDR3 has 13 amino acids. The V and J ends lost 5 bases and 3 bases respectively, with 10 bases between them. Germline loops: CDR1 SEHNR, CDR2 FQNEAQ (reference sequence). The CDR3 protein is CASSLTGDTEAFF. The CDR3 DNA sequence: TGTGCCAGCAGCCTCACCGGGGACACTGAAGCTTTCTTT.

This chain connects TRBV7-6 to TRBJ2-7; maybe TRBD2 (7 bases). Germline V gene lookup returns CDR1 SGHVS and CDR2 FNYEAQ. The CDR3 has 16 amino acids. Trimming removed 2 bases from V and 2 bases from J, with 16 bases in between. CDR3 nucleotides: TGTGCCAGCAGCTTAAGGGGGGGGCAGCTGACCTACGAGCAGTACTTC. This gives the protein CASSLRGGQLTYEQYF. Looking up the rest from reference TRBV7-6 and TRBJ2-7 gives the full variable domain: GAGVSQSPRYKVTKRGQDVALRCDPISGHVSLYWYRQALGQGPEFLTYFNYEAQQDKSGLPNDRFSAERPEGSISTLTIQRTEQRDSAMYRCASSLRGGQLTYEQYFGPGTRLTVT.

The chain is built from TRBV4-1 and TRBJ2-1; D is unclear. The CDR3 totals 13 residues. Germline CDR1 is MGHRA and CDR2 is YSYEKL. The germline V and J ends were trimmed by 1 base and 10 bases, with 11 bases remaining between them. The CDR3 bases are TGCGCCAGCAGCCAAGCACTACCAAGGGAGCAGTTCTTC. It encodes CASSQALPREQFF.

The J gene is TRBJ2-7, the V gene TRBV7-8, with 13 bases lining up with TRBD2. Trimming cost V 1 base and J 3 bases; bases outside gene matches: 0. CDR1 is SGHVS and CDR2 is FQNEAQ in the germline V gene. This CDR3 is 15 amino acids long. CDR3 bases: TGTGCCAGCAGCTTAGGGACTAGCGGGAGCTACGAGCAGTACTTC. It encodes CASSLGTSGSYEQYF.

The V call is TRBV3-1 (or the pseudogene TRBV3-2), the J call TRBJ2-1, with TRBD2 as a possible D gene (7 bases). Per the germline V gene, CDR1 is LGHDT and CDR2 is YNNKEL (reference sequence). This CDR3 region has 16 residues. Trimming removed 1 base at V and 7 bases at J, with 17 bases between. The DNA for the CDR3 is TGTGCCAGCAGCCAAGGTCTTGGGGGGGGCGGAAATGAGCAGTTCTTC. It translates to CASSQGLGGGGNEQFF.

The chain uses TRBV30 and TRBJ2-7, with 8 bases lining up with TRBD1. Germline V CDR1 and CDR2: GTSNPN, SVGIG (reference sequence). The CDR3 covers 14 residues. Trimming took 2 bases from V and 5 from J; bases not matched to a gene: 8. DNA for the CDR3: TGTGCCTGGAGTCCACGGACAGGGTTCCACGAGCAGTACTTC. It yields the protein CAWSPRTGFHEQYF.

For this clone: The same CDR3 can be traced to other DNA sequences in this sample. The chain employs TRBV2 and TRBJ2-7; D possibly corresponds to TRBD1 (5 bases). Per germline, CDR1 SNHLY and CDR2 FYNNEI. This CDR3 has 12 residues. V lost 4 bases, J lost 7 bases, and 11 bases lay in between. The CDR3 DNA reads TGTGCCAGCAGTGGAACAGGTGGGGAGCAGTACTTC. It codes for CASSGTGGEQYF.

The gene calls are TRBV7-8 and TRBJ1-1; D might be TRBD1 (5 bases). The germline CDR1 and CDR2 sequences are SGHVS and FQNEAQ. The CDR3 contains 16 residues. Trimming cost V 7 bases and J 0 bases, with 18 bases left between them. The CDR3 region has the DNA TGTGCCAGCACCAGGGAAGGGCGGTGGCTGAACACTGAAGCTTTCTTT. Translating it yields CASTREGRWLNTEAFF.

The chain recombines TRBV5-1 with TRBJ1-2; D unclear. Germline V lookup: CDR1 SGHRS, CDR2 YFSETQ. The V end was cut by 0 bases, the J end by 0 bases, with 9 bases between. This CDR3 is 15 amino acids long. The DNA of the CDR3 is TGCGCCAGCAGCTTGGCCACAGCAGCTAACTATGGCTACACCTTC. This gives the protein CASSLATAANYGYTF.

The V and J genes are TRBV6-2 or TRBV6-3 and TRBJ2-1; D gene unclear. The CDR3 sequence is 14 residues long. Looked up from germline, CDR1 is MNHEY and CDR2 is SVGEGT. Trimming removed 4 bases at V and 7 bases at J, with 14 bases between. This CDR3 is CASSFRATENEQFF. The CDR3 region has the DNA TGTGCCAGCAGTTTCCGTGCAACAGAAAATGAGCAGTTCTTC.

The chain is built from TRBV4-2 and TRBJ2-7, with 14 nucleotides matching TRBD2. CDR1 and CDR2 (germline): LGHNA, YNFKEQ. The CDR3 runs 16 residues. V shed 1 base, J shed 4 bases, and the junction held 3 bases outside the gene matches. Written as DNA, the CDR3 is TGTGCCAGCAGCCAAGCAGGGACTAGCGGGAGTTACGAGCAGTACTTC. Protein sequence: CASSQAGTSGSYEQYF.

The rearrangement links TRBV5-1 to TRBJ1-2; perhaps TRBD1 as D (5 bases). The CDR3 extends over 15 amino acids. Germline loops: CDR1 SGHRS, CDR2 YFSETQ. The V and J ends lost 3 bases and 1 base respectively, with 13 bases between them. CDR3 sequence reads: CASSSSGLSNYGYTF. Written as DNA, the CDR3 is TGCGCCAGCAGCTCTTCGGGACTCAGTAACTATGGCTACACCTTC.

V and J are TRBV4-3 and TRBJ2-7; 8 nucleotides agree with TRBD2. CDR1 and CDR2 from the germline V gene are LGHNA and YSLEER. Trimming at V came to 0 bases and at J to 7 bases, leaving 17 bases not matched to a gene. The CDR3 consists of 18 residues. DNA of the CDR3: TGCGCCAGCAGCCAAGACTGGCGGTGGAGAACACTAGCGGAAGAGCAGTACTTC. Translated: CASSQDWRWRTLAEEQYF.

The CDR3 sequence is CASSLSGGAYNEQFF. The CDR3 nucleotides read TGTGCCAGCAGCTTATCGGGAGGCGCCTACAATGAGCAGTTCTTC. This chain joins TRBV7-3 and TRBJ2-1, with 7 nucleotides matching TRBD2. The CDR3 totals 15 residues. Trimming took 2 bases from V and 2 from J; bases not matched to a gene: 3. Germline CDR1 is SGHTA and CDR2 is FQGTGA.